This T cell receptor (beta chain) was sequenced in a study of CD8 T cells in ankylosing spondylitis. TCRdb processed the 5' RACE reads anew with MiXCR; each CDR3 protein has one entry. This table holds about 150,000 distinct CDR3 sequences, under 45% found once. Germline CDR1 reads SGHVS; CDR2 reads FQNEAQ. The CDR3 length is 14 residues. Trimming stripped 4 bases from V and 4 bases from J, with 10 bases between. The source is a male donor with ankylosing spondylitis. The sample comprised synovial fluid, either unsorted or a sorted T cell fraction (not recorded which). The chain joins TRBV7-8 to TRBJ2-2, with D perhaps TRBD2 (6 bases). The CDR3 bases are TGTGCCAGCAGCTCGGACTACTTCACCGGGGAGCTGTTTTTT. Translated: CASSSDYFTGELFF.